What follows are 22 T cell receptor beta chains derived from one specimen sequenced in a study of shared clonotypes between healthy human individuals. Generated by immunoSEQ multiplex PCR, the TCRdb table keeps only in-frame clones and is missing some. The sample records over a million clones, about 80% being singletons. The sequenced sample consisted of memory CD4+ T cells from PBMCs. As for subset: CD45RA-negative fraction. The receptors were sampled from a man aged 18 to 30 in good health. Some clones in this sample may be carry-over from other donors' samples.

A remark on this clone: Other DNA sequences from this sample encode an identical CDR3 as well. The chain couples TRBV15 to TRBJ2-2; weak D call: TRBD2 (6 bases). V lost 1 base to trimming and J lost 5 bases, with 11 bases between them. Per the germline V gene, CDR1 is LNHNV and CDR2 is YYDKDF (reference sequence). The CDR3 runs to 15 residues. The CDR3 reads CATSRVGSGTGELFF. In nucleotides, the CDR3 is TGTGCCACCAGCAGAGTCGGGAGCGGGACCGGGGAGCTGTTTTTT.

This sequence joins TRBV30 and TRBJ2-2, with 11 bases that match TRBD1. CDR3 length equals 19 residues. In germline, CDR1 is GTSNPN, CDR2 SVGIG (reference sequence). J gave up 0 bases and V 3 bases, and 12 bases lay outside the gene matches. In nucleotides, the CDR3 is TGTGCCTGGAGGAGTCCTCCCGGGACAGGGGGAGCGAACACCGGGGAGCTGTTTTTT. As protein: CAWRSPPGTGGANTGELFF.

About this clone: With a much larger clone just one base away, this may be a read error. In the same sample, other DNA sequences code for this CDR3. This chain connects TRBV7-9 to TRBJ2-7; D not resolved. Germline lookup yields CDR1 SEHNR and CDR2 FQNEAQ (reference sequence). This CDR3 spans 12 amino acids. V was pared by 1 base and J by 0 bases, with 1 base between. The CDR3 DNA reads as TGTGCCAGCAGCTTAGGCTCCTACGAGCAGTACTTC. This gives the protein CASSLGSYEQYF.

This clone was counted a single time. This sequence joins TRBV7-3 and TRBJ2-5, with 7 nucleotides matching TRBD2. CDR3 length equals 15 residues. V lost 5 bases, J lost 0 bases, and 6 bases stayed unmatched. Germline CDR1 and CDR2: SGHTA and FQGTGA. The CDR3 sequence: CASSKTSAYQETQYF. CDR3 nucleotide sequence: TGTGCCAGCAGCAAAACTAGCGCCTACCAAGAGACCCAGTACTTC. The full variable domain, in which reference TRBV7-3 and TRBJ2-5 provide the parts outside the CDR3, is GAGVSQTPSNKVTEKGKYVELRCDPISGHTALYWYRQSLGQGPEFLIYFQGTGAADDSGLPNDRFFAVRPEGSVSTLKIQRTERGDSAVYLCASSKTSAYQETQYFGPGTRLLVL.

The genes are TRBV4-1 and TRBJ1-2; D is unclear. The V gene's germline CDR1 is MGHRA and CDR2 YSYEKL. The length of the CDR3 is 14 residues. V gave up 1 base and J gave up 4 bases, with 10 bases separating them. This CDR3 is CASSQVYLGYGYTF. CDR3 nucleotide sequence: TGCGCCAGCAGCCAAGTTTATCTAGGCTATGGCTACACCTTC.

The chain links TRBV4-2 to TRBJ2-7, with D uncertain. Between the trimmed V and J ends, which lost 3 bases and 4 bases, there was a span of 16 bases. CDR3 size: 15 residues. Germline lookup yields CDR1 LGHNA and CDR2 YNFKEQ. CDR3 residues: CASSQGTANVYEQYF. The CDR3 nucleotides read TGTGCCAGCAGCCAGGGCACGGCGAATGTATACGAGCAGTACTTC.

J is TRBJ2-1 and V is TRBV18; 8 nucleotides align to TRBD1. From germline, CDR1 is KGHSH and CDR2 LQKENI. There are 13 residues in the CDR3. Losses at the gene ends were 4 bases for V and 4 bases for J; bases not matched to a gene: 0. The DNA of the CDR3 is TGTGCCAGCTCACGGGACAGGTACAATGAGCAGTTCTTC. This codes for CASSRDRYNEQFF.

This chain links TRBV5-6 with TRBJ2-1, with 9 bases identical to TRBD1. Germline V gives CDR1 SGHDT, CDR2 YYEEEE. This CDR3 has 15 amino acids. The V segment lost 2 bases and the J segment 5 bases; nucleotides outside the gene matches: 5. The CDR3 loop is CASSLFGTGHNEQFF. The CDR3 DNA reads as TGTGCCAGCAGCTTATTCGGGACAGGGCACAATGAGCAGTTCTTC.

The chain recombines TRBV11-1 with TRBJ1-1; 7 nucleotides match TRBD1. The CDR3 consists of 16 residues. Germline V CDR1 and CDR2: SGHAT, FQDESV (reference sequence). After removal of 3 bases from V and 3 bases from J, the junction contained 10 bases not matched to a gene. Here the CDR3 DNA reads TGTGCCAGCAGCTTCGGCAGGGGGAGAGTGGACACTGAAGCTTTCTTT. Its translation is CASSFGRGRVDTEAFF.

The chain carries TRBV28 and TRBJ2-5; no firm D call. CDR1 and CDR2 (germline): MDHEN, SYDVKM. V was clipped by 7 bases and J by 2 bases, with 20 bases between them. The length of the CDR3 is 16 residues. As DNA, the CDR3 is TGTGCCAGCACCCCTGGGCGGTCGGCGGTGCAAGAGACCCAGTACTTC. Its protein is CASTPGRSAVQETQYF.

CDR3 DNA sequence: TGCAGCGTTGACCCTCTAACTGGGGGAGATACGCAGTATTTT. Its translation: CSVDPLTGGDTQYF. The J gene is TRBJ2-3, the V gene TRBV29-1; D may match TRBD1 or TRBD2 (5 bases each). This CDR3 is built from 14 residues. Between the trimmed V and J ends, which lost 3 bases and 5 bases, there was a span of 15 bases. Germline loops: CDR1 SQVTM, CDR2 ANQGSEA.

The chain joins TRBV28 to TRBJ2-1; 11 nucleotides agree with TRBD2. The germline V gene has CDR1 MDHEN and CDR2 SYDVKM. The junction had 4 bases not matched to a gene; V was cut back by 6 bases and J by 6 bases. The CDR3 contains 14 residues. The DNA for the CDR3 is TGTGCCAGCAGGGTAGCGGGAGGGTTCAATGAGCAGTTCTTC. This codes for CASRVAGGFNEQFF.

The V call is TRBV7-3, the J call TRBJ2-1; D uncertain. CDR3 size: 13 residues. The ends were cut back, 5 bases at V and 4 bases at J, with 9 bases in the middle. The germline CDR1 and CDR2 sequences are SGHTA and FQGTGA. CDR3 region: CASSRQEYNEQFF. CDR3 nucleotides: TGTGCCAGCAGCCGACAAGAATACAATGAGCAGTTCTTC. Variable domain in full (rest from reference TRBV7-3 and TRBJ2-1): GAGVSQTPSNKVTEKGKYVELRCDPISGHTALYWYRQSLGQGPEFLIYFQGTGAADDSGLPNDRFFAVRPEGSVSTLKIQRTERGDSAVYLCASSRQEYNEQFFGPGTRLTVL.

Remarks on this clone: Other DNA variants within this sample encode the same CDR3. This chain connects TRBV18 to TRBJ2-7; 9 bases line up with TRBD2. Looked up from germline, CDR1 is KGHSH and CDR2 is LQKENI. V shed 3 bases and J 2 bases; nucleotides not matched to a gene: 2. The CDR3 covers 14 residues. CDR3 nucleotides: TGTGCCAGCTCACCGGGACTAGCCGCCTACGAGCAGTACTTC. It specifies CASSPGLAAYEQYF.

The J gene is TRBJ2-1, the V gene TRBV27, with 9 bases that match TRBD2. CDR3 size: 14 residues. Germline V gene lookup returns CDR1 MNHEY and CDR2 SMNVEV (reference sequence). V lost 0 bases and J lost 9; bases outside the gene matches: 3. CDR3: CASSLSASGTEQFF. CDR3 in DNA: TGTGCCAGCAGTTTATCGGCTAGCGGGACTGAGCAGTTCTTC.

The chain carries TRBV5-1 and TRBJ2-1; TRBD2 matches at 10 bases. The CDR3 has 15 residues. Germline lookup yields CDR1 SGHRS and CDR2 YFSETQ. V lost 4 bases, J lost 6 bases, and 7 bases stayed unmatched. The CDR3 loop reads CASSAGTSEVNEQFF. As DNA, the CDR3 is TGCGCCAGCAGCGCCGGGACTAGCGAGGTCAATGAGCAGTTCTTC.

J is TRBJ1-2 and V is TRBV28; the D gene is possibly TRBD1 (5 bases). This CDR3 has 14 amino acids. Germline values: CDR1 MDHEN, CDR2 SYDVKM. Trimming took off 8 bases at V and 9 bases at J, with 22 bases between the two ends. The CDR3 coding sequence is TGTGCCAGCCGCATCCCGGGGGGTTATGGAAGCTACACCTTC. Translating gives CASRIPGGYGSYTF.

The table lists this clone with a few counts. The rearrangement joins TRBV2 to TRBJ2-1; TRBD2 agrees at 12 bases. CDR3 length: 16 amino acids. Germline CDR1 reads SNHLY; CDR2 reads FYNNEI. Losses at the gene ends were 4 bases for V and 4 bases for J; bases not matched to a gene: 5. The CDR3: CASSGDLAGGYNEQFF. In DNA, the CDR3 is TGTGCCAGCAGTGGAGATCTAGCGGGAGGGTACAATGAGCAGTTCTTC.

Remarks on this clone: A far larger clone is one nucleotide away, so this likely arose from a read error. This specimen includes other DNA sequences encoding the same CDR3. The chain is built from TRBV20-1 and TRBJ1-2; TRBD1 matches at 8 bases. Germline V gene lookup returns CDR1 DFQATT and CDR2 SNEGSKA (reference sequence). CDR3 length: 11 residues. V gave up 3 bases and J gave up 6 bases; unmatched junction bases: 0. CDR3 nucleotide sequence: TGCAGTGCTAGGGACAGGGATGGCTACACCTTC. It specifies CSARDRDGYTF.

V usage is TRBV9 and J usage is TRBJ2-6; tentative D call: TRBD2 (6 bases). The V gene lost 4 bases and the J gene lost 3 bases, with 14 bases spanning the gap. Per the germline V gene, CDR1 is SGDLS and CDR2 is YYNGEE. The CDR3 is 16 residues long. The CDR3 coding sequence is TGTGCCAGCAGCCCAATTTGGGGAGGTGGGGCCAACGTCCTGACTTTC. Its protein is CASSPIWGGGANVLTF.

The chain joins TRBV7-3 to TRBJ2-7; D is possibly TRBD2 (5 bases). Trimming removed 3 bases from V and 6 bases from J, with 12 bases in between. The CDR3 is made up of 13 amino acids. Germline V lookup: CDR1 SGHTA, CDR2 FQGTGA. Here the CDR3 DNA reads TGTGCCAGCAGCTTCTCGGGGTCGGGCGAGCAGTACTTC. Translated: CASSFSGSGEQYF.

A single count supports this clone. The chain combines TRBV28 with TRBJ2-1; 8 positions match TRBD1. The V gene end was trimmed by 2 bases and the J gene end by 8 bases; junction bases not matched to a gene: 14. The CDR3 runs to 17 residues. Germline V CDR1 and CDR2: MDHEN, SYDVKM. The CDR3 coding sequence is TGTGCCAGCAGTTTAAGGCCAGGGGGCTTTAGGGGTGATGAGCAGTTCTTC. Amino acid sequence: CASSLRPGGFRGDEQFF.